This TCR beta chain derives from a study of blood T cell repertoires in COVID-19 (TCRdb year 2020). Study-wide context: Samples covering the acute and convalescent phases of COVID-19 were provided by collaborators in the United States, Italy and Spain. The dataset comprised deeply sampled blood TCRbeta repertoires from subjects exposed to, actively infected with, or recovered from COVID-19. Samples came from the ongoing ImmuneRACE study (first 160 participants) plus 1,254 subjects from 6 global collaborators. The repertoires were made available in a free public database intended to serve as a resource for research on the immune response to SARS-CoV-2. A de-identified subject ID, COVID-19 status, age in years and sex were almost always included in the sample metadata. The prospective study material was composed of cDNA or gDNA derived from T cells, B-cell-depleted T cells, or PBMCs. Where available, HLA class I and class II types were taken from metadata supplied by the sample provider and were not determined by assay-based typing.

Ends trimmed: V by 1 base, J by 8 bases; bases unmatched to a gene: 5. The CDR1 and CDR2 encoded by the germline V gene are SGHTA and FQGTGA. The CDR3 runs 15 amino acids, cysteine and phenylalanine included. Only the CDR3 part of the read is kept: 45 bases, read in frame from the first base. Whole blood was collected in K2EDTA tubes by collaborating institutions according to the institutions' own protocols. Collaborator samples were shipped for TCRbeta analysis as frozen whole blood, isolated PBMCs, or DNA extracted from either sample type. This clone was seen only once. This receptor's antigen is unknown. Base quality data are lacking; no much larger clone is found one base away. Paper-wide results and their limitations: Clinical and demographic metadata were provided uncurated, with the amount varying by source and participant.

The immunoSEQ Assay, a bias-controlled multiplex PCR, was used to amplify TCRbeta CDR3 regions from genomic DNA. The study's own analysis went as follows. Nucleated cell counts per sample were estimated from amplification of reference gene primers within the assay. Sequence reads were collapsed and filtered to measure the absolute abundance of every unique TCRbeta CDR3 rearrangement. For each sample, productive Simpson clonality was calculated as the square root of Simpson's diversity index over productive rearrangements. TCRdb provides this immuneACCESS table in a form limited to in-frame rearrangements. Some clones are lacking; in checked studies, under half of them reflect an unresolved V gene, and why the rest are absent is not known. The V and J calls and the clone size are those of that table, but D and trimming were determined from the DNA. Here the sample has 150,000 to 200,000 clones; around 85% occur a single time. The ten largest make up more than 9.5% of the sample.

This TCR derives from a man aged 55 to 70 with active or convalescent COVID-19. The specimen sequenced was peripheral blood. The chain uses TRBV7-3 and TRBJ2-1; TRBD2 lines up with 10 middle nucleotides. The sequenced DNA is TGTGCCAGCAGCTTAATGGCTAGCGGGGGTTATGAGCAGTTCTTC. It is translated as CASSLMASGGYEQFF.